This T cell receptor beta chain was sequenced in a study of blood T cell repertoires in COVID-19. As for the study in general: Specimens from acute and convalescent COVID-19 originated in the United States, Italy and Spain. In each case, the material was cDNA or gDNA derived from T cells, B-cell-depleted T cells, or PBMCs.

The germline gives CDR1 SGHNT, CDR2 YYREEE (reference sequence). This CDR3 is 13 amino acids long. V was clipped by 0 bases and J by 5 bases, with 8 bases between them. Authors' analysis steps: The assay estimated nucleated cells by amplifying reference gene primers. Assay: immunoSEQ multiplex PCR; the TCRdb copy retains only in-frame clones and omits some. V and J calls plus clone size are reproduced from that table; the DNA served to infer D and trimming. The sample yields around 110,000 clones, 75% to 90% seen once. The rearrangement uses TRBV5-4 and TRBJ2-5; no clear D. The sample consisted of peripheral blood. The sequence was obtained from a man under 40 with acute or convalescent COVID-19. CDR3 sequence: CASSLAEDETQYF. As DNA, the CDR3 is TGTGCCAGCAGCTTGGCCGAGGATGAGACCCAGTACTTC.